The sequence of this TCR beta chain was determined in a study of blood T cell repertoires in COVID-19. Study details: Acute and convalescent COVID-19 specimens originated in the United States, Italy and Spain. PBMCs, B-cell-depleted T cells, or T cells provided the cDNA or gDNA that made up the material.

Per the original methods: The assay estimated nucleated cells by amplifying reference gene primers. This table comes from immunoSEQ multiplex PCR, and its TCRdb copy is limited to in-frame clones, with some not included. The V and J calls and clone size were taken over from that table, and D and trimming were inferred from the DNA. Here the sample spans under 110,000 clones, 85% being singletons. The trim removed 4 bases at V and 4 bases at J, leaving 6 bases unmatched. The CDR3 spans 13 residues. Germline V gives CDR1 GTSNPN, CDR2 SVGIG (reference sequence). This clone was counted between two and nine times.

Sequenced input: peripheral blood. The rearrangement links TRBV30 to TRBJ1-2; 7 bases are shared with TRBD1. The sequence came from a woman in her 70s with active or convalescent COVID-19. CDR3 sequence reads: CAWKKTGTYGYTF. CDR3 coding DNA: TGTGCCTGGAAGAAGACAGGGACCTATGGCTACACCTTC.